These 28 T cell receptor beta chains originate from one sample sequenced in a study of blood T cells in healthy people across ages. Sample-barcoded 5' priming and a J-beta primer mix drove a second PCR of roughly 7 to 11 cycles. TCRdb reprocessed the 5' RACE reads with MiXCR, giving one entry per CDR3 protein. The sample consists of about 580,000 distinct CDR3 sequences, around 48% of them appearing once. Sample: blood. The origin of the receptors is a man aged 80 or over in good health.

On this clonotype itself: This may stem from a read error, because a much larger clone lies one nucleotide away. This chain links TRBV5-1 with TRBJ2-1, with 7 positions matching TRBD1. CDR3 length: 15 residues. The V and J ends lost 2 bases and 10 bases, in that order; junction bases with no gene match: 12. CDR1 is SGHRS, CDR2 YFSETQ, per germline. CDR3 in amino acids: CASSLGGADAGEQFF. DNA of the CDR3: TGCGCCAGCAGCTTAGGGGGCGCCGACGCAGGGGAGCAGTTCTTC.

In this sample, this clonotype turned up a few times. The rearrangement joins TRBV20-1 to TRBJ2-3; a weak D match, TRBD1 (6 bases). The V and J ends lost 3 bases and 5 bases respectively, with 12 bases between them. Germline lookup yields CDR1 DFQATT and CDR2 SNEGSKA (reference sequence). The CDR3 has 13 amino acids. CDR3 bases: TGCAGTGCTAGGTGGACAGTAAGAGATACGCAGTATTTT. This codes for CSARWTVRDTQYF.

There are a few counts of this clonotype. The rearrangement links TRBV24-1 to TRBJ2-1, with 9 bases lining up with TRBD1. CDR1 is KGHDR, CDR2 SFDVKD, per germline. The CDR3 is 14 residues long. Unmatched junction bases numbered 3, after V lost 4 bases and J lost 6 bases. The CDR3 reads CATSDPGQGNEQFF. CDR3 bases: TGTGCCACCAGTGACCCGGGACAGGGCAATGAGCAGTTCTTC.

This chain joins TRBV29-1 and TRBJ2-5; D remains ambiguous. The V gene's germline CDR1 is SQVTM and CDR2 ANQGSEA. V was clipped by 0 bases and J by 11 bases, with 19 bases between them. The CDR3 runs 14 residues. CDR3 bases: TGCAGCGTTGAAGATCGTCAGCGAAACAATGAGCAGTACTTC. It codes for CSVEDRQRNNEQYF.

V gene TRBV20-1 combines with J gene TRBJ2-1; 9 bases are a match to TRBD2. Unmatched junction bases numbered 13, after V lost 6 bases and J lost 4 bases. CDR1 is DFQATT, CDR2 SNEGSKA, per germline (reference sequence). The CDR3 is made up of 16 amino acids. CDR3 DNA: TGCAGTGCCCTATCGTGGGCGGGAGGGAGTTACAATGAGCAGTTCTTC. Its protein is CSALSWAGGSYNEQFF.

The chain joins TRBV5-1 to TRBJ1-1, with D unresolved. CDR1 SGHRS and CDR2 YFSETQ come from the germline V gene. V lost 5 bases and J lost 1, with 6 bases in between. This CDR3 has 12 residues. CDR3 DNA: TGCGCCAGCAGACTAGCGAACACTGAAGCTTTCTTT. Translation: CASRLANTEAFF.

This chain joins TRBV20-1 and TRBJ1-3; D uncertain. The V end was cut by 6 bases, the J end by 0 bases, with 15 bases between. This CDR3 is built from 15 residues. The germline V gene has CDR1 DFQATT and CDR2 SNEGSKA (reference sequence). CDR3 nucleotide sequence: TGCAGTGCGGCAAGTAGCGGGTACTCTGGAAACACCATATATTTT. This sequence encodes CSAASSGYSGNTIYF.

This clonotype has a handful of counts. V gene TRBV5-1 combines with J gene TRBJ2-3; a possible D gene is TRBD2 (6 bases). V lost 1 base to trimming and J lost 4 bases, with 13 bases between them. The CDR3 is made up of 15 amino acids. Germline V gives CDR1 SGHRS, CDR2 YFSETQ. CDR3 protein: CASSLMGEAPDTQYF. The CDR3 coding sequence is TGCGCCAGCAGCTTGATGGGGGAGGCCCCAGATACGCAGTATTTT.

V usage is TRBV7-9 and J usage is TRBJ2-3; 16 bases match TRBD2. V lost 4 bases and J lost 1; bases outside the gene matches: 5. This CDR3 is built from 18 residues. Germline-derived CDR1 and CDR2 are SEHNR and FQNEAQ (reference sequence). CDR3 sequence: CASSSGTSGGERTDTQYF. In DNA, the CDR3 is TGTGCCAGCAGCTCCGGGACTAGCGGGGGGGAACGCACAGATACGCAGTATTTT.

The rearrangement links TRBV15 to TRBJ2-3; D remains unclear. The CDR3 is 17 residues long. Trimming removed 0 bases from V and 0 bases from J, with 13 bases in between. Germline V gene sequence: CDR1 LNHNV, CDR2 YYDKDF (reference sequence). The CDR3 bases are TGTGCCACCAGCAGAGATCTGGGGAACCCTAGCACAGATACGCAGTATTTT. Translation: CATSRDLGNPSTDTQYF.

V is TRBV29-1 and J is TRBJ2-1; TRBD1 matches at 8 bases. J gave up 7 bases and V 1 base, and 9 bases lay outside the gene matches. Germline V gene sequence: CDR1 SQVTM, CDR2 ANQGSEA. The CDR3 has 15 residues. The CDR3: CSVEGYDRGRNEQFF. The CDR3 nucleotides read TGCAGCGTTGAAGGGTACGACAGGGGAAGAAATGAGCAGTTCTTC.

The rearrangement links TRBV12-3 or TRBV12-4 to TRBJ2-5, with D possibly being TRBD2 (5 bases). The J call may be wrong; the DNA end is better matched by TRBJ2-7. This CDR3 is 14 amino acids long. In nucleotides, the CDR3 is TGTGCCAGCAGTCGGTTAGCGTCGACCTACGAGCAGTACTTC. This gives the protein CASSRLASTYEQYF.

The chain employs TRBV20-1 and TRBJ2-7, with D uncertain. Looked up from germline, CDR1 is DFQATT and CDR2 is SNEGSKA (reference sequence). The V and J ends lost 1 base and 2 bases respectively, with 15 bases between them. The CDR3 runs to 15 residues. The chain's CDR3 is CSARGMDLGTYEQYF. The CDR3, as DNA: TGCAGTGCTAGAGGGATGGATCTGGGAACCTACGAGCAGTACTTC.

The V call is TRBV7-2, the J call TRBJ1-2, with D possibly TRBD1 on 5 matching bases. The V end lost 2 bases, the J end lost 5 bases, and 21 bases lay between the germline ends. The CDR3 is 17 amino acids. The germline gives CDR1 SGHTA, CDR2 FQGNSA. CDR3: CASSLWGRMNPIYGYTF. The CDR3 region has the DNA TGTGCCAGCAGCTTATGGGGCAGGATGAACCCAATATATGGCTACACCTTC.

This sequence joins TRBV5-5 and TRBJ2-7; 7 bases are a match to TRBD2. Unmatched junction bases numbered 7, after V lost 0 bases and J lost 7 bases. The CDR3 covers 14 residues. Germline CDR1 reads SGHKS; CDR2 reads YYEKEE (reference sequence). The CDR3 DNA reads as TGTGCCAGCAGCTTGGGAGCGGGGACCTTGGAGCAGTACTTC. Amino acid sequence: CASSLGAGTLEQYF.

The rearrangement joins TRBV7-2 to TRBJ1-2; 7 bases map to TRBD1. Germline CDR1 and CDR2: SGHTA and FQGNSA. The CDR3 length is 15 residues. Germline trimming cut 2 bases from V and 8 bases from J; bases unmatched to any gene: 11. This CDR3 is CASSLPQQGLEGYTF. CDR3 sequence (DNA): TGTGCCAGCAGCTTACCCCAACAGGGGCTGGAGGGCTACACCTTC.

A few counts support this clonotype. This chain uses TRBV27 with TRBJ2-7; perhaps TRBD1 as D (7 bases). This CDR3 region has 15 residues. V was shortened by 5 bases and J by 6 bases, with 20 bases between the two germline ends. Germline V gene data show CDR1 as MNHEY and CDR2 as SMNVEV (reference sequence). In DNA, the CDR3 is TGTGCCAGCAGTGTGACAGGGCCTAGGAGGGGCGAGCAGTACTTC. It specifies CASSVTGPRRGEQYF.

This clonotype was detected only once. The chain is built from TRBV4-1 and TRBJ2-7; D is ambiguous. The CDR3 totals 15 residues. V was pared by 0 bases and J by 1 base, with 10 bases between. Per germline, CDR1 MGHRA and CDR2 YSYEKL. As DNA, the CDR3 is TGCGCCAGCAGCCAAGATGCGGCAGGTTCCTACGAGCAGTACTTC. Its translation is CASSQDAAGSYEQYF.

This clonotype was seen more than once but under ten times. V gene TRBV6-6 combines with J gene TRBJ2-5; D unclear. V lost 0 bases and J 0 bases, leaving 11 bases between the germline ends. CDR1 is MNHNY, CDR2 SVGAGI, per germline (reference sequence). The CDR3 contains 16 residues. Here the CDR3 reads CASSYSSPAYQETQYF. The CDR3 DNA is TGTGCCAGCAGTTACTCGTCCCCCGCGTACCAAGAGACCCAGTACTTC.

The genes are TRBV6-6 and TRBJ1-5, with D uncertain. With 3 bases removed from V and 0 bases from J, the gap between germline ends came to 9 bases. Germline CDR1 MNHNY, CDR2 SVGAGI (reference sequence). The length of the CDR3 is 15 residues. This CDR3 reads CASSYVGDSNQPQHF. Here the CDR3 DNA reads TGTGCCAGCAGTTATGTCGGGGATAGCAATCAGCCCCAGCATTTT.

V gene TRBV7-2 combines with J gene TRBJ1-2, with unresolved D. The V gene lost 5 bases and the J gene lost 6 bases, with 19 bases spanning the gap. The length of the CDR3 is 15 residues. Germline V gives CDR1 SGHTA, CDR2 FQGNSA. The CDR3 DNA reads TGTGCCAGCAGCCCGATTCCGGGGTTGAGGGATGGCTACACCTTC. Translated, it gives CASSPIPGLRDGYTF. The entire variable domain, with the rest obtained from reference TRBV7-2 and TRBJ1-2, is as follows: GAGVSQSPSNKVTEKGKDVELRCDPISGHTALYWYRQSLGQGLEFLIYFQGNSAPDKSGLPSDRFSAERTGGSVSTLTIQRTQQEDSAVYLCASSPIPGLRDGYTFGSGTRLTVV.

The chain has TRBV2 and TRBJ1-5, with TRBD1 matching over 8 bases. Germline CDR1 and CDR2: SNHLY and FYNNEI. The length of the CDR3 is 14 residues. After removal of 8 bases from V and 2 bases from J, the junction contained 5 bases not matched to a gene. CDR3 amino acids: CASVPGQGNQPQHF. CDR3 nucleotide sequence: TGTGCCAGCGTCCCGGGACAGGGCAATCAGCCCCAGCATTTT.

The chain links TRBV10-3 to TRBJ1-1; 7 bases are shared with TRBD1. Unmatched junction bases numbered 12, after V lost 3 bases and J lost 8 bases. CDR3 size: 15 residues. Germline CDR1 ENHRY, CDR2 SYGVKD. CDR3 in amino acids: CAISDPTRTGGEAFF. The CDR3 nucleotides read TGTGCCATCAGTGACCCGACGAGGACAGGAGGAGAAGCTTTCTTT.

This clonotype was detected a few times. V usage is TRBV29-1 and J usage is TRBJ2-1, with 8 bases identical to TRBD2. CDR3 length equals 13 residues. The trim removed 4 bases at V and 5 bases at J, leaving 4 bases unmatched. Germline-derived CDR1 and CDR2 are SQVTM and ANQGSEA. CDR3 DNA sequence: TGCAGCGTTGGTGCGGGGGGCCACAATGAGCAGTTCTTC. It yields the protein CSVGAGGHNEQFF.

The CDR3 region has the DNA TGTGCCAGCAGCGTAGACCCTAGCGGGACCTACGAGCAGTACTTC. It encodes CASSVDPSGTYEQYF. The chain has TRBV9 and TRBJ2-7; TRBD2 aligns across 9 bases. This CDR3 is built from 15 residues. The trim removed 0 bases at V and 2 bases at J, leaving 3 bases unmatched. Germline values: CDR1 SGDLS, CDR2 YYNGEE.

The chain couples TRBV7-9 to TRBJ2-7; 8 nucleotides agree with TRBD1. The J call is uncertain, as TRBJ2-5 better fits the DNA end. Germline values: CDR1 SEHNR, CDR2 FQNEAQ (reference sequence). There are 14 residues in the CDR3. The CDR3 DNA sequence: TGTGCCAGCAGGTCCTCAGGGGGCCGAGAGACCCAGTACTTC. It specifies CASRSSGGRETQYF.

The chain combines TRBV20-1 with TRBJ1-2; D is perhaps TRBD1 (5 bases). The CDR3 sequence is 13 residues long. Germline V gene lookup returns CDR1 DFQATT and CDR2 SNEGSKA (reference sequence). V dropped 6 bases and J dropped 2 bases, with 13 bases sitting between them. This chain's CDR3 is CSAVGRENYGYTF. The CDR3, as DNA: TGCAGTGCCGTGGGACGGGAAAACTATGGCTACACCTTC.

This clonotype was picked up a small number of times. J is TRBJ2-3 and V is TRBV5-1; D may be TRBD1 (6 bases). Germline lookup yields CDR1 SGHRS and CDR2 YFSETQ. V was cut by 5 bases and J by 6 bases, with 19 bases left in between. The CDR3 contains 15 residues. The CDR3, as DNA: TGCGCCAGCAGTCCCATTAGGGGGAGAGGGGATACGCAGTATTTT. As protein: CASSPIRGRGDTQYF. Based on the CDR3 plus reference TRBV5-1 and TRBJ2-3, the full variable domain is KAGVTQTPRYLIKTRGQQVTLSCSPISGHRSVSWYQQTPGQGLQFLFEYFSETQRNKGNFPGRFSGRQFSNSRSEMNVSTLELGDSALYLCASSPIRGRGDTQYFGPGTRLTVL.